The 26 T cell receptor beta chains given below trace back to one sample, sequenced in a study of CD8+CD57+ T cells in acquired aplastic anemia. Sequencing involved patients with CD8+CD57+ cell expansion previously shown by flow cytometry. The TCR beta profiling, which covered VDJ combination and CDR3 sequence, was carried out using genomic DNA as the template. TCRdb fed the reads into MiXCR, producing one record per CDR3 protein. The data show 150,000 to 200,000 distinct CDR3 sequences, under 55% seen once. Sequences were obtained from sorted CD4+, CD8+, or CD8+CD57+ T cells (not recorded which) from PBMCs. These receptors all stem from a human donor with aplastic anemia.

This chain uses TRBV24-1 with TRBJ2-7; weak D call: TRBD2 (7 bases). The CDR3 has 12 residues. CDR1 and CDR2 (germline): KGHDR, SFDVKD. V gave up 5 bases and J gave up 5 bases, with 9 bases separating them. The CDR3 sequence is CATSGGGHEQYF. The CDR3 DNA follows: TGTGCCACCAGTGGGGGGGGCCACGAGCAGTACTTC.

J is TRBJ2-7 and V is TRBV2, with 8 bases lining up with TRBD1. The CDR3 sequence is 14 residues long. The germline CDR1 and CDR2 sequences are SNHLY and FYNNEI. V lost 7 bases, J lost 3 bases, and 8 bases stayed unmatched. The CDR3 sequence is CASTRQGSIYEQYF. The CDR3 DNA reads as TGTGCCAGCACTCGACAGGGGAGTATCTACGAGCAGTACTTC.

The V gene is TRBV2, the J gene TRBJ1-1, with D possibly being TRBD1 (5 bases). V lost 4 bases and J lost 3, with 9 bases in between. Germline CDR1 SNHLY, CDR2 FYNNEI. The CDR3 is made up of 13 amino acids. The CDR3: CASSAEGYTEAFF. The CDR3 DNA sequence: TGTGCCAGCAGTGCCGAGGGGTACACTGAAGCTTTCTTT. Supplemented by reference TRBV2 and TRBJ1-1, the full variable domain reads EPEVTQTPSHQVTQMGQEVILRCVPISNHLYFYWYRQILGQKVEFLVSFYNNEISEKSEIFDDQFSVERPDGSNFTLKIRSTKLEDSAMYFCASSAEGYTEAFFGQGTRLTVV.

This clonotype showed up many times. The chain joins TRBV5-1 to TRBJ1-4, with a tentative D call TRBD1 (5 bases). Per germline, CDR1 SGHRS and CDR2 YFSETQ. The CDR3 contains 14 residues. V was shortened by 1 base and J by 8 bases, with 12 bases between the two germline ends. DNA for the CDR3: TGCGCCAGCAGCTTGACCCGGGACCGGGAAAAACTGTTTTTT. Its translation is CASSLTRDREKLFF.

This clonotype showed up many times. The V and J genes are TRBV6-1 and TRBJ1-5, with 7 bases aligning to TRBD1. Per germline, CDR1 MNHNS and CDR2 SASEGT. Trimming at V came to 4 bases and at J to 0 bases, leaving 3 bases not matched to a gene. The CDR3 has 15 residues. The CDR3 sequence is CASSGQGNSNQPQHF. In DNA, the CDR3 is TGTGCCAGCAGTGGACAGGGTAATAGCAATCAGCCCCAGCATTTT.

V and J are TRBV5-4 and TRBJ2-7; 10 bases align to TRBD1. The CDR3 sequence is 14 residues long. V trimming: 5 bases; J trimming: 2 bases; junction bases outside the gene matches: 4. CDR1 is SGHNT, CDR2 YYREEE, per germline (reference sequence). Written as DNA, the CDR3 is TGTGCCAGCAGATCGGGACAGGGGACCTACGAGCAGTACTTC. This codes for CASRSGQGTYEQYF.

This sequence joins TRBV14 and TRBJ2-5; unclear D gene. Trimming removed 0 bases at V and 1 base at J, with 6 bases between. This CDR3 spans 14 amino acids. Germline V gene sequence: CDR1 SGHDN, CDR2 FVKESK. The CDR3 sequence: CASSQDASQETQYF. The CDR3 coding sequence is TGTGCCAGCAGCCAAGACGCCTCCCAAGAGACCCAGTACTTC.

V is TRBV5-4 and J is TRBJ2-1; 10 bases line up with TRBD2. The germline V gene has CDR1 SGHNT and CDR2 YYREEE (reference sequence). The CDR3 length is 16 residues. Trimming took 0 bases from V and 10 from J; bases not matched to a gene: 10. This chain's CDR3 is CASSLDFTSGAKEQFF. The CDR3 DNA follows: TGTGCCAGCAGCTTGGATTTTACTAGCGGGGCAAAAGAGCAGTTCTTC.

At least ten counts were recorded for this clonotype. J is TRBJ2-3 and V is TRBV5-1; possibly TRBD2 for D (5 bases). The CDR3 runs 15 residues. Germline CDR1 and CDR2: SGHRS and YFSETQ. Trimming took off 4 bases at V and 1 base at J, with 13 bases between the two ends. Here the CDR3 reads CASSVLARGTDTQYF. Here the CDR3 DNA reads TGCGCCAGCAGCGTTTTGGCGCGGGGCACAGATACGCAGTATTTT.

This clonotype was found many times. The chain joins TRBV7-6 to TRBJ2-1; TRBD1 aligns across 9 bases. This CDR3 contains 15 residues. The J segment lost 4 bases and the V segment lost 6 bases, leaving 7 bases of the junction unmatched. CDR1 SGHVS and CDR2 FNYEAQ come from the germline V gene. This CDR3 is CASRPGTGIYNEQFF. CDR3 sequence (DNA): TGTGCCAGCAGGCCCGGGACAGGGATATACAATGAGCAGTTCTTC.

This clonotype was picked up many times. This chain connects TRBV7-2 to TRBJ1-3; a possible D gene is TRBD1 (6 bases). The CDR3 extends over 14 amino acids. Per the germline V gene, CDR1 is SGHTA and CDR2 is FQGNSA. Trimming stripped 6 bases from V and 2 bases from J, with 11 bases between. The CDR3 sequence: CASRPNRAGNTIYF. CDR3 bases: TGTGCCAGCAGACCAAACAGGGCTGGAAACACCATATATTTT.

This clonotype has ten or more counts. This chain links TRBV2 with TRBJ2-7; D unresolved. Per the germline V gene, CDR1 is SNHLY and CDR2 is FYNNEI. The CDR3 contains 15 residues. V lost 10 bases and J lost 7, with 26 bases in between. The CDR3 sequence: CATSANATTLWEQYF. The DNA of the CDR3 is TGTGCCACCTCAGCGAACGCTACCACTCTATGGGAGCAGTACTTC. Full variable domain (outside the CDR3, taken from reference TRBV2 and TRBJ2-7): EPEVTQTPSHQVTQMGQEVILRCVPISNHLYFYWYRQILGQKVEFLVSFYNNEISEKSEIFDDQFSVERPDGSNFTLKIRSTKLEDSAMYFCATSANATTLWEQYFGPGTRLTVT.

The chain combines TRBV11-2 with TRBJ2-7; 9 bases map to TRBD1. From germline, CDR1 is SGHAT and CDR2 FQNNGV. This CDR3 is built from 15 residues. V was clipped by 5 bases and J by 2 bases; unmatched bases: 7. CDR3 region: CASSADRGGAYEQYF. For the CDR3, the DNA is TGTGCCAGCAGCGCGGACAGGGGTGGTGCCTACGAGCAGTACTTC.

The chain recombines TRBV7-3 with TRBJ1-1; D not resolved. V lost 2 bases and J lost 3, with 10 bases in between. The germline V gene encodes CDR1 SGHTA and CDR2 FQGTGA. The CDR3 spans 14 residues. The CDR3 here is CASSLGPGDTEAFF. CDR3 nucleotides: TGTGCCAGCAGCTTAGGTCCGGGTGACACTGAAGCTTTCTTT. Filled out from reference TRBV7-3 and TRBJ1-1, the complete variable domain reads GAGVSQTPSNKVTEKGKYVELRCDPISGHTALYWYRQSLGQGPEFLIYFQGTGAADDSGLPNDRFFAVRPEGSVSTLKIQRTERGDSAVYLCASSLGPGDTEAFFGQGTRLTVV.

The CDR3 protein is CASSVEQGGRDGYTF. The CDR3 nucleotides are TGTGCCAGCAGCGTAGAGCAAGGGGGGAGAGATGGCTACACCTTC. The V and J genes are TRBV9 and TRBJ1-2; weak D call: TRBD1 (6 bases). Trimming pared 0 bases from V and 6 bases from J, leaving 15 bases between. Germline values: CDR1 SGDLS, CDR2 YYNGEE. The CDR3 contains 15 residues. Using reference TRBV9 and TRBJ1-2 for the parts outside the CDR3, the full variable domain is DSGVTQTPKHLITATGQRVTLRCSPRSGDLSVYWYQQSLDQGLQFLIQYYNGEERAKGNILERFSAQQFPDLHSELNLSSLELGDSALYFCASSVEQGGRDGYTFGSGTRLTVV.

As regards this clonotype: Since the CDR3 does not end with the conserved phenylalanine or tryptophan, this likely comes from a read error. This chain connects TRBV19 to TRBJ2-3; D not resolved. There are 13 residues in the CDR3. Germline V gene data show CDR1 as LNHDA and CDR2 as SQIVND (reference sequence). CDR3 sequence (DNA): TGTGCCAGCAGTACAGTCAACACAGATACGCAGTATTCT. The encoded protein is CASSTVNTDTQYS.

This clonotype was detected many times. The rearrangement links TRBV6-2 or TRBV6-3 to TRBJ1-5; D remains ambiguous. This CDR3 is 13 amino acids long. Germline values: CDR1 MNHEY, CDR2 SVGEGT. Trimming removed 6 bases at V and 0 bases at J, with 6 bases between. The CDR3 protein is CASSSRSNQPQHF. In nucleotides, the CDR3 is TGTGCCAGCAGCTCCCGTAGCAATCAGCCCCAGCATTTT.

The chain links TRBV7-2 to TRBJ2-5; 10 bases are shared with TRBD1. The V and J ends lost 7 bases and 5 bases, in that order; junction bases with no gene match: 13. Germline V gene data show CDR1 as SGHTA and CDR2 as FQGNSA. This CDR3 has 16 amino acids. The CDR3, as DNA: TGTGCCAGCAACCCCGGGTGGACAGGGGGAAGGGAGACCCAGTACTTC. Translated: CASNPGWTGGRETQYF.

In its sample, this clonotype was seen many times. The V gene is TRBV19, the J gene TRBJ1-4; D is uncertain. This CDR3 has 15 residues. Trimming left V 7 bases short and J 8 bases short, with 20 bases between. In germline, CDR1 is LNHDA, CDR2 SQIVND (reference sequence). The CDR3 DNA follows: TGTGCCAGTACCCAAAGGTGGCAGGTTCGAGAAAAACTGTTTTTT. This sequence encodes CASTQRWQVREKLFF. Full variable domain (missing parts from reference TRBV19 and TRBJ1-4): DGGITQSPKYLFRKEGQNVTLSCEQNLNHDAMYWYRQDPGQGLRLIYYSQIVNDFQKGDIAEGYSVSREKKESFPLTVTSAQKNPTAFYLCASTQRWQVREKLFFGSGTQLSVL.

The V and J genes are TRBV12-5 and TRBJ1-2; D not resolved. Per the germline V gene, CDR1 is LGHNT and CDR2 is FRNRAP. The CDR3 loop spans 17 amino acids. The ends were cut back, 0 bases at V and 4 bases at J, with 18 bases in the middle. CDR3 protein: CASGLVLPAALSYGYTF. The CDR3 nucleotides are TGTGCTAGTGGTTTGGTACTCCCGGCCGCCCTCAGCTATGGCTACACCTTC.

The chain couples TRBV6-5 to TRBJ2-7; 11 bases align to TRBD2. V lost 0 bases and J lost 7; bases outside the gene matches: 11. This CDR3 is built from 17 residues. Germline lookup yields CDR1 MNHEY and CDR2 SVGAGI. The CDR3 DNA is TGTGCCAGCAGTTACTCGATTAATCTAGCGGGAGGAAGGGAGCAGTACTTC. Residues: CASSYSINLAGGREQYF.

This clonotype showed up many times. The chain combines TRBV4-2 with TRBJ2-1, with 8 positions matching TRBD1. This CDR3 comprises 14 residues. With V trimmed by 5 bases and J by 5 bases, 5 bases remained unmatched. Germline CDR1 LGHNA, CDR2 YNFKEQ. In DNA, the CDR3 is TGTGCCAGCAGCTGGACAGGGAAAGACAATGAGCAGTTCTTC. It yields the protein CASSWTGKDNEQFF.

This clonotype was counted many times. The chain uses TRBV5-1 and TRBJ2-3; D gene uncertain. Trimming took off 3 bases at V and 2 bases at J, with 10 bases between the two ends. The CDR3 sequence is 14 residues long. The germline gives CDR1 SGHRS, CDR2 YFSETQ. Here the CDR3 reads CASSWAQDTDTQYF. In nucleotides, the CDR3 is TGCGCCAGCAGCTGGGCACAAGACACAGATACGCAGTATTTT.

This clonotype was observed many times. The chain carries TRBV3-1 and TRBJ1-5, with unresolved D. Germline V gene sequence: CDR1 LGHDT, CDR2 YNNKEL (reference sequence). Trimming took off 5 bases at V and 7 bases at J, with 12 bases between the two ends. This CDR3 region has 13 residues. CDR3 in amino acids: CASSNGNLQPQHF. The CDR3 DNA reads as TGTGCCAGCAGCAACGGGAACCTCCAGCCCCAGCATTTT.

This clonotype was seen many times. The chain couples TRBV10-3 to TRBJ1-6; 8 nucleotides agree with TRBD1. V trimming: 1 base; J trimming: 1 base; junction bases outside the gene matches: 3. The CDR3 consists of 17 residues. CDR1 ENHRY and CDR2 SYGVKD come from the germline V gene. Here the CDR3 reads CAISEWQGASYNSPLHF. CDR3 DNA: TGTGCCATCAGTGAGTGGCAGGGGGCTTCCTATAATTCACCCCTCCACTTT.

This clonotype came up once. The CDR3 reads CASSVDRAVSPLHF. The CDR3 DNA follows: TGTGCCAGCAGTGTTGACAGGGCGGTGTCACCCCTCCACTTT. The genes are TRBV2 and TRBJ1-6; 7 positions match TRBD1. Unmatched junction bases numbered 7, after V lost 4 bases and J lost 10 bases. Per the germline V gene, CDR1 is SNHLY and CDR2 is FYNNEI. The CDR3 is made up of 14 amino acids.